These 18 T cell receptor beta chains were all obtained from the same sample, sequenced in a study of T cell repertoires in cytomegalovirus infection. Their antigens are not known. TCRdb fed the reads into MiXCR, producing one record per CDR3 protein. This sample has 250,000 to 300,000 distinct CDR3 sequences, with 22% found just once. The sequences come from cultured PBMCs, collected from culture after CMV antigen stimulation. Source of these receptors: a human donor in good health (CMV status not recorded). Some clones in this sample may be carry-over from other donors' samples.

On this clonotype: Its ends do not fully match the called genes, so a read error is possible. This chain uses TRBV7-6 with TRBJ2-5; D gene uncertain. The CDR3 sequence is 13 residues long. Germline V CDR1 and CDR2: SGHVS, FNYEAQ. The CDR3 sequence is CASSSELQETQYF. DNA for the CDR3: TGTGCTAGCAGCTCCGAACTCCAAGAGACCCAGTACTTC.

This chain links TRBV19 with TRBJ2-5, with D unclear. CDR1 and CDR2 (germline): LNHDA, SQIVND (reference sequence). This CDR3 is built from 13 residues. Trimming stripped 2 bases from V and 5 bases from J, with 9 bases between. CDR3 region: CASSIPGSETQYF. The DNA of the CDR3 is TGTGCCAGTAGTATACCAGGATCCGAGACCCAGTACTTC.

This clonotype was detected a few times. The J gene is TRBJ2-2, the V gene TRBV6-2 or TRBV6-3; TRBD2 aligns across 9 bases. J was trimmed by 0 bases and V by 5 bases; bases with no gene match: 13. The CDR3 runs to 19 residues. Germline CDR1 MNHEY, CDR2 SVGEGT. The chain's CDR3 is CASSPQRSGRQANTGELFF. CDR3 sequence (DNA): TGTGCCAGCAGTCCCCAAAGAAGCGGGAGGCAGGCGAACACCGGGGAGCTGTTTTTT.

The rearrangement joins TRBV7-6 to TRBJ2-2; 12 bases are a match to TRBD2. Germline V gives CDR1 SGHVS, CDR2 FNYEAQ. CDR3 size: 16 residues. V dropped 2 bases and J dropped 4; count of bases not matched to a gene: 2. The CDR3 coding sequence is TGTGCCAGCAGCTTATCGGGACTAGCGGGCACCGGGGAGCTGTTTTTT. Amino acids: CASSLSGLAGTGELFF.

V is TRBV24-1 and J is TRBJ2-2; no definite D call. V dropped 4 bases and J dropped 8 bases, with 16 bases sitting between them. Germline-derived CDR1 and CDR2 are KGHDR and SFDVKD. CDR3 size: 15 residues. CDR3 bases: TGTGCCACCAGTGAACGGCAGGCCCCTGCAGGGGAGCTGTTTTTT. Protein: CATSERQAPAGELFF.

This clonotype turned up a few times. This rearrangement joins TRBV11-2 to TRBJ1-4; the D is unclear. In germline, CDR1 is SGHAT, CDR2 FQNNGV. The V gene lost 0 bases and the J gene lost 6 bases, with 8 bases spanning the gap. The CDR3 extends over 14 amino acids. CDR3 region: CASSLDPSDEKLFF. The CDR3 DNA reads TGTGCCAGCAGCTTAGATCCGTCGGATGAAAAACTGTTTTTT.

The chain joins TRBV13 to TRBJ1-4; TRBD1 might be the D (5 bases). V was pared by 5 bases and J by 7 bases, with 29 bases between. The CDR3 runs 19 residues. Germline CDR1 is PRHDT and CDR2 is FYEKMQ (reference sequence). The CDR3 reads CASSKPLPRSGGIGEKLFF. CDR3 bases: TGTGCCAGCAGCAAACCCTTACCGCGATCGGGGGGTATCGGTGAAAAACTGTTTTTT.

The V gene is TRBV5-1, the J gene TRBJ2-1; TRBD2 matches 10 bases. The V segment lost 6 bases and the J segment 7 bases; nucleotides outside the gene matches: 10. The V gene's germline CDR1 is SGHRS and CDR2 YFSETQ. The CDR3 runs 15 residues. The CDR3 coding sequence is TGCGCCAGCACGGGAGCGGGAGGGGAGTCAAATGAGCAGTTCTTC. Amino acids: CASTGAGGESNEQFF.

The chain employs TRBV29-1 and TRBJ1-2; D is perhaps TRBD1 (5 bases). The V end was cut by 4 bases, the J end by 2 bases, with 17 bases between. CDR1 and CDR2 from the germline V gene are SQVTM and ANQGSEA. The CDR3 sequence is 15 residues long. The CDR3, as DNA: TGCAGCGTTGGCCGGTCGGGCAGGGAAAACTATGGCTACACCTTC. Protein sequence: CSVGRSGRENYGYTF.

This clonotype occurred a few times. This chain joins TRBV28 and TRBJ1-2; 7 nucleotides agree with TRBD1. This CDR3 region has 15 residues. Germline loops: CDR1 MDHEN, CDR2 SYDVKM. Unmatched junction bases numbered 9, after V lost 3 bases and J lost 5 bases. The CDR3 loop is CASSFLDRKNYGYTF. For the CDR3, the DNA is TGTGCCAGCAGTTTTCTGGACAGGAAGAATTATGGCTACACCTTC.

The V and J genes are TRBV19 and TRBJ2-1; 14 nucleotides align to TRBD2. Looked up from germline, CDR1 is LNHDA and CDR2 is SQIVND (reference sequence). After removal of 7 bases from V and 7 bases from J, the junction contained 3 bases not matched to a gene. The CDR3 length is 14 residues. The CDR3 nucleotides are TGTGCCAGTATCGGGACTAGCGGGGGAAATGAGCAGTTCTTC. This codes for CASIGTSGGNEQFF.

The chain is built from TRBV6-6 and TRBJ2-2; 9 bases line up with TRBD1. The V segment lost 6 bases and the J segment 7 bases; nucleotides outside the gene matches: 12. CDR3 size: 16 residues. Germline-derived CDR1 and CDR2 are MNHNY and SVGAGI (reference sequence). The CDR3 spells CASSLLTGGAGGELFF. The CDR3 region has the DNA TGTGCCAGCAGCCTATTAACAGGGGGCGCGGGCGGGGAGCTGTTTTTT.

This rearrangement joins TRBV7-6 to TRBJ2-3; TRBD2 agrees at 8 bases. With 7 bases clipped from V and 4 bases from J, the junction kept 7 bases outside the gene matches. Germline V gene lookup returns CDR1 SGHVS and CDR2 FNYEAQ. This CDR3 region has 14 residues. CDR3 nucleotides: TGTGCCAGCATATCCCTAGCGGGTGCAGATACGCAGTATTTT. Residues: CASISLAGADTQYF.

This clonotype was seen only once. The CDR3 spells CARLKQGWDTIYF. For the CDR3, the DNA is TGTGCCAGGTTAAAACAGGGATGGGACACCATATATTTT. The chain has TRBV19 and TRBJ1-3, with D possibly matching TRBD1 (6 bases). The CDR3 extends over 13 amino acids. The germline V gene has CDR1 LNHDA and CDR2 SQIVND (reference sequence). V lost 9 bases and J 8 bases, leaving 17 bases between the germline ends.

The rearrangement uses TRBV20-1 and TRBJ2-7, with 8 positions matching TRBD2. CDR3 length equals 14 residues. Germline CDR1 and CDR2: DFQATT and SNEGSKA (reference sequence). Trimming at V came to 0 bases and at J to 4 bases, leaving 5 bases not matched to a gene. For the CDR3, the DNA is TGCAGTGCTAGAGATTTAGCGGGGCTATACGAGCAGTACGTC. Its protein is CSARDLAGLYEQYV.

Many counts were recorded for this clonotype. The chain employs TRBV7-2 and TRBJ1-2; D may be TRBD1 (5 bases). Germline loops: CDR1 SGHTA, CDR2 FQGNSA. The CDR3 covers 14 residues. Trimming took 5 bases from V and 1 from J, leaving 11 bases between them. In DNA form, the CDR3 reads TGTGCCAGCAGCGTGACAGAGAGTAACTATGGCTACACCTTC. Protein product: CASSVTESNYGYTF.

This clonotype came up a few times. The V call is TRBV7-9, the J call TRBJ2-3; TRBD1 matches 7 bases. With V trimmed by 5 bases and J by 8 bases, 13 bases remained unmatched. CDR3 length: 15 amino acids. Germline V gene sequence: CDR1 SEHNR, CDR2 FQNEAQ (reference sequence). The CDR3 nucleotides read TGTGCCAGCAGCCGTTCGGGACAGCTCTTGTCTACGCAGTATTTT. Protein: CASSRSGQLLSTQYF.

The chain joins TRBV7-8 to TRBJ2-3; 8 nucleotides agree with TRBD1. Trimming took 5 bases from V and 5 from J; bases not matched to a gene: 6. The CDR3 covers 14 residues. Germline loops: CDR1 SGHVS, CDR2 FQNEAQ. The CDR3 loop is CASSPYRGLDTQYF. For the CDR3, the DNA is TGTGCCAGCAGCCCTTACAGGGGGTTAGATACGCAGTATTTT.